A single sample is the source of the 9 T cell receptor beta chains below, sequenced in a study of identical twins (dated by TCRdb to about 2016). Library preparation was by 5' RACE. The data were produced on an Illumina HiSeq 2000. In-frame beta chains were kept once TCRdb had trimmed the public reads at Q25 with fastp and called clones with MiXCR. One record per CDR3 amino acid sequence lists the most common genes and DNA. The sample table contains 550,000 to 800,000 distinct CDR3 sequences; only one count was recorded for 7% to 7.5% of them. Of the sample, 1.6% is held by the ten largest clones. The data were also submitted as part of a second study, on yellow fever vaccine responses in identical twins.

Sequencing was done on a sample of PBMCs. These receptors were taken from a woman under 30 in good health.

This clonotype was seen more than once but under ten times. The V call is TRBV24-1, the J call TRBJ1-5; D unresolved. The CDR3 loop spans 13 amino acids. V was pared by 1 base and J by 12 bases, with 12 bases between. CDR1 and CDR2 (germline): KGHDR, SFDVKD. In nucleotides, the CDR3 is TGTGCCACCAGTGATTTTAAGGCAGAGGGCCAGCATTTT. It is translated as CATSDFKAEGQHF.

This clonotype was seen once. V usage is TRBV20-1 and J usage is TRBJ2-7; TRBD2 matches 12 bases. J gave up 3 bases and V 3 bases, and 3 bases lay outside the gene matches. The CDR3 covers 14 residues. Looked up from germline, CDR1 is DFQATT and CDR2 is SNEGSKA (reference sequence). The CDR3 nucleotides are TGCAGTGCTAGTCAGACTAGCGGGAGCTACGAGCAGTACTTC. Protein sequence: CSASQTSGSYEQYF.

In its sample, this clonotype was seen many times. The gene calls are TRBV20-1 and TRBJ2-3, with 9 positions matching TRBD2. Losses at the gene ends were 5 bases for V and 6 bases for J; bases not matched to a gene: 9. This CDR3 is 14 amino acids long. In germline, CDR1 is DFQATT, CDR2 SNEGSKA (reference sequence). CDR3 in DNA: TGCAGTGCTGGGGGGCGGGAGGGCCAGGATACGCAGTATTTT. It codes for CSAGGREGQDTQYF.

The chain combines TRBV19 with TRBJ2-5; 7 nucleotides agree with TRBD1. J was trimmed by 1 base and V by 11 bases; bases with no gene match: 22. Looked up from germline, CDR1 is LNHDA and CDR2 is SQIVND (reference sequence). This CDR3 comprises 18 residues. CDR3 sequence: CARYSAENVGQIQETQYF. DNA of the CDR3: TGTGCCCGATACTCCGCCGAGAATGTGGGACAGATCCAAGAGACCCAGTACTTC.

There are many counts of this clonotype. The J gene is TRBJ2-3, the V gene TRBV4-1; TRBD2 aligns across 10 bases. This CDR3 has 17 residues. CDR1 MGHRA and CDR2 YSYEKL come from the germline V gene. The ends lost 6 bases at V and 4 bases at J; junction bases unmatched: 13. The CDR3 protein is CASSQPGLTSGPDTQYF. The CDR3 DNA sequence: TGCGCCAGCAGTCAACCCGGTTTGACTAGCGGGCCAGATACGCAGTATTTT.

This clonotype was seen many times. The chain is built from TRBV12-3 or TRBV12-4 and TRBJ1-5; D gene unclear. This CDR3 is 14 amino acids long. V was clipped by 5 bases and J by 1 base, with 9 bases between them. CDR3 bases: TGTGCCAGCAGTCCAAGGAGGAGCAATCAGCCCCAGCATTTT. This translates into CASSPRRSNQPQHF.

This clonotype has only a few counts. In DNA form, the CDR3 reads TGTGCCAGCAGCCCGGACTCCAGAGCTAACTATGGCTACACCTTC. Protein: CASSPDSRANYGYTF. The rearrangement joins TRBV5-8 to TRBJ1-2; D unresolved. The CDR3 length is 15 residues. V lost 4 bases and J 0 bases, leaving 13 bases between the germline ends. The germline CDR1 and CDR2 sequences are SGHTS and YDEGEE. The whole variable domain, filled in from reference TRBV5-8 and TRBJ1-2, reads EAGVTQSPTHLIKTRGQQATLRCSPISGHTSVYWYQQALGLGLQFLLWYDEGEERNRGNFPPRFSGRQFPNYSSELNVNALELEDSALYLCASSPDSRANYGYTFGSGTRLTVV.

The chain joins TRBV28 to TRBJ2-2; 9 bases are a match to TRBD2. Looked up from germline, CDR1 is MDHEN and CDR2 is SYDVKM. V shed 6 bases and J 3 bases; nucleotides not matched to a gene: 8. This CDR3 comprises 16 residues. The CDR3 sequence: CASRPFAGGDTGELFF. In DNA form, the CDR3 reads TGTGCCAGCAGACCCTTCGCGGGGGGGGACACCGGGGAGCTGTTTTTT.

The genes are TRBV14 and TRBJ1-1; TRBD1 might be the D (6 bases). This CDR3 comprises 12 residues. Germline assignment: CDR1 SGHDN and CDR2 FVKESK. Trimming pared 4 bases from V and 7 bases from J, leaving 10 bases between. The CDR3 sequence: CASSRDRIEAFF. The CDR3 DNA follows: TGTGCCAGCAGCCGAGACAGGATTGAAGCTTTCTTT.